Below, 29 T cell receptor beta chains from the same sample are listed, as sequenced in a study of cytomegalovirus exposure and HLA in healthy donors (dated by TCRdb to about 2017). The protocol used for the library was the immunoSEQ multiplex PCR assay. A mixture of 60 forward primers for TCR Vbeta segments and 13 reverse primers for TCR Jbeta segments was used in the multiplex PCR. In its TCRdb copy, this immuneACCESS table keeps in-frame sequences only and misses some clones. Where compared with another copy, unresolved V genes explain less than half of these, and the others have no known cause. The sample table contains around 160,000 clones; only one count was recorded for roughly 88% of them. The ten largest account for under 2% of the sample. Sequencing used PBMCs. These receptors originate from a woman aged 18-35 years in good health and CMV-seronegative.

The gene calls are TRBV5-4 and TRBJ1-1, with TRBD1 matching over 8 bases. Germline assignment: CDR1 SGHNT and CDR2 YYREEE (reference sequence). The CDR3 has 14 amino acids. Trimming at V came to 3 bases and at J to 0 bases, leaving 1 base not matched to a gene. The CDR3 loop is CASSSGQVNTEAFF. CDR3 nucleotide sequence: TGTGCCAGCAGCTCGGGACAGGTGAACACTGAAGCTTTCTTT.

This chain links TRBV10-3 with TRBJ1-2; D remains unclear. V gave up 2 bases and J gave up 0 bases, with 4 bases separating them. The CDR3 is 13 residues long. CDR1 and CDR2 (germline): ENHRY, SYGVKD. The DNA for the CDR3 is TGTGCCATCAGTGAGCCCGCTAACTATGGCTACACCTTC. Its protein product is CAISEPANYGYTF.

The chain links TRBV29-1 to TRBJ2-1; 9 nucleotides agree with TRBD2. The CDR3 has 15 amino acids. Trimming removed 6 bases from V and 2 bases from J; junction bases left unmatched: 8. Per germline, CDR1 SQVTM and CDR2 ANQGSEA. The CDR3: CSVAGGTSTYNEQFF. Here the CDR3 DNA reads TGCAGCGTAGCAGGGGGGACTAGCACCTACAATGAGCAGTTCTTC.

The chain uses TRBV13 and TRBJ1-2, with D tentatively TRBD1 (5 bases). Germline values: CDR1 PRHDT, CDR2 FYEKMQ (reference sequence). Trimming left V 0 bases short and J 7 bases short, with 12 bases between. This CDR3 spans 14 amino acids. CDR3 loop: CASSLGRTLSGYTF. Here the CDR3 DNA reads TGTGCCAGCAGCTTAGGCCGGACACTTAGTGGCTACACCTTC.

This clone occurred once. The genes are TRBV6-1 and TRBJ1-1; D gene uncertain. Germline values: CDR1 MNHNS, CDR2 SASEGT. The CDR3 runs to 14 residues. Between the trimmed V and J ends, which lost 3 bases and 0 bases, there was a span of 8 bases. The CDR3 sequence is CASSDIDMNTEAFF. Here the CDR3 DNA reads TGTGCCAGCAGTGATATAGATATGAACACTGAAGCTTTCTTT.

V and J are TRBV30 and TRBJ1-2; 7 bases align to TRBD1. Trimming removed 0 bases from V and 14 bases from J; junction bases left unmatched: 9. CDR1 and CDR2 (germline): GTSNPN, SVGIG (reference sequence). The CDR3 is 12 amino acids. CDR3 in amino acids: CAWSVPQGRDTF. CDR3 nucleotides: TGTGCCTGGAGTGTCCCACAGGGGCGCGATACCTTC.

This sequence joins TRBV28 and TRBJ2-3, with 14 bases fitting TRBD2. This CDR3 is built from 16 residues. The trim removed 6 bases at V and 0 bases at J, leaving 2 bases unmatched. Germline V gives CDR1 MDHEN, CDR2 SYDVKM. CDR3 sequence reads: CASRGTSGGSTDTQYF. CDR3 DNA: TGTGCCAGCAGGGGGACTAGCGGGGGTAGCACAGATACGCAGTATTTT.

V gene TRBV19 combines with J gene TRBJ1-2, with D perhaps matching TRBD1 (6 bases). V was shortened by 7 bases and J by 3 bases, with 12 bases between the two germline ends. Germline CDR1 LNHDA, CDR2 SQIVND (reference sequence). CDR3 length: 13 residues. DNA for the CDR3: TGTGCCAGTAAGTTCTCAGGGGACTATGGCTACACCTTC. Its translation is CASKFSGDYGYTF.

This clone was seen a single time. The J gene is TRBJ1-1, the V gene TRBV12-5; D may be TRBD1 (6 bases). CDR1 and CDR2 from the germline V gene are LGHNT and FRNRAP. V lost 8 bases, J lost 5 bases, and 18 bases lay in between. This CDR3 comprises 14 residues. The CDR3 loop reads CASRAGAAGTEAFF. CDR3 DNA sequence: TGTGCTAGTAGAGCGGGGGCCGCGGGGACTGAAGCTTTCTTT.

V is TRBV29-1 and J is TRBJ1-1; D unresolved. CDR1 SQVTM and CDR2 ANQGSEA come from the germline V gene. The ends were cut back, 7 bases at V and 0 bases at J, with 15 bases in the middle. The CDR3 has 14 residues. The CDR3 region is CSGSEQILNTEAFF. The CDR3 nucleotides are TGCAGCGGATCAGAACAGATCTTGAACACTGAAGCTTTCTTT.

The V call is TRBV19, the J call TRBJ1-5; 10 nucleotides align to TRBD1. The CDR3 is 18 amino acids. Germline trimming cut 6 bases from V and 3 bases from J; bases unmatched to any gene: 14. Germline loops: CDR1 LNHDA, CDR2 SQIVND (reference sequence). The CDR3 here is CASSPMDRGSWVNQPQHF. CDR3 bases: TGTGCCAGTAGCCCCATGGACAGGGGGTCATGGGTCAATCAGCCCCAGCATTTT.

This chain connects TRBV6-6 to TRBJ1-2; 7 nucleotides line up with TRBD1. The CDR3 is made up of 14 amino acids. Trimming cost V 4 bases and J 4 bases; bases outside gene matches: 6. Germline V gene sequence: CDR1 MNHNY, CDR2 SVGAGI (reference sequence). In DNA form, the CDR3 reads TGTGCCAGCAGTTCACCGACAGGGCCCTATGGCTACACCTTC. Encoded protein: CASSSPTGPYGYTF.

This chain links TRBV7-2 with TRBJ1-1; D may be TRBD1 (6 bases). V lost 6 bases and J lost 10, with 12 bases in between. Germline V gene data show CDR1 as SGHTA and CDR2 as FQGNSA. There are 11 residues in the CDR3. This CDR3 is CASRLEGGAFF. The CDR3 nucleotides are TGTGCCAGCAGACTAGAAGGGGGAGCTTTCTTT. The full variable domain, its missing parts supplied by reference TRBV7-2 and TRBJ1-1, is GAGVSQSPSNKVTEKGKDVELRCDPISGHTALYWYRQSLGQGLEFLIYFQGNSAPDKSGLPSDRFSAERTGGSVSTLTIQRTQQEDSAVYLCASRLEGGAFFGQGTRLTVV.

As concerns this clone: At one boundary the junction diverges from the germline segment, which might be a read error. This chain connects TRBV7-9 to TRBJ1-5; D not resolved. CDR3 length: 17 residues. The germline V gene has CDR1 SEHNR and CDR2 FQNEAQ (reference sequence). Written as DNA, the CDR3 is TGTTCCAGCAGCTTAGGCGGCGGACCTAGCTCTAATCAGCCCCAGCATTTT. This gives the protein CSSSLGGGPSSNQPQHF.

The table lists this clone with a few counts. The chain carries TRBV6-5 and TRBJ1-1, with D tentatively TRBD1 (5 bases). V was clipped by 5 bases and J by 1 base, with 5 bases between them. The germline CDR1 and CDR2 sequences are MNHEY and SVGAGI. This CDR3 region has 12 residues. This CDR3 reads CASSDRNTEAFF. Written as DNA, the CDR3 is TGTGCCAGCAGTGACAGGAACACTGAAGCTTTCTTT.

The rearrangement joins TRBV6-5 to TRBJ2-1; D is uncertain. The CDR3 loop spans 11 amino acids. The V end lost 5 bases, the J end lost 9 bases, and 8 bases lay between the germline ends. Per germline, CDR1 MNHEY and CDR2 SVGAGI. This CDR3 is CASSRTGEQFF. The CDR3 DNA is TGTGCCAGCAGTCGAACTGGTGAGCAGTTCTTC.

The gene calls are TRBV6-5 and TRBJ1-3; a possible D gene is TRBD1 (6 bases). Trimming shortened V by 7 bases and J by 2 bases, and 9 bases separated the two germline ends. CDR3 size: 13 residues. Per germline, CDR1 MNHEY and CDR2 SVGAGI. CDR3: CASIRGTGNTIYF. In DNA, the CDR3 is TGTGCCAGCATTAGGGGGACTGGAAACACCATATATTTT.

The chain links TRBV2 to TRBJ1-2; 7 bases fit TRBD1. V was clipped by 7 bases and J by 13 bases; unmatched bases: 12. This CDR3 is built from 12 residues. Germline V CDR1 and CDR2: SNHLY, FYNNEI. The CDR3 DNA is TGTGCCAGCAAACAAGAGGACAGGTCTAGCACCTTC. Translation: CASKQEDRSSTF.

This rearrangement joins TRBV19 to TRBJ1-1; the D is unclear. V was shortened by 2 bases and J by 0 bases, with 10 bases between the two germline ends. Germline V gives CDR1 LNHDA, CDR2 SQIVND (reference sequence). CDR3 length: 15 amino acids. CDR3 region: CASSIMALMNTEAFF. In DNA, the CDR3 is TGTGCCAGTAGTATAATGGCTCTTATGAACACTGAAGCTTTCTTT.

As DNA, the CDR3 is TGCGCCAGCAGCCAAGGACGGGGATTTGTCTACAATGAGCAGTTCTTC. Residues: CASSQGRGFVYNEQFF. This rearrangement joins TRBV4-1 to TRBJ2-1, with D maybe TRBD2 (5 bases). CDR1 and CDR2 from the germline V gene are MGHRA and YSYEKL. Trimming pared 1 base from V and 3 bases from J, leaving 13 bases between. The CDR3 runs to 16 residues.

CDR3 DNA: TGTGCCAGCTCCCCGGGACAGGGTAGCGGCTACACCTTC. Translated: CASSPGQGSGYTF. This rearrangement joins TRBV18 to TRBJ1-2; 9 bases match TRBD1. The CDR3 spans 13 residues. CDR1 KGHSH and CDR2 LQKENI come from the germline V gene. V shed 6 bases, J shed 8 bases, and the junction held 7 bases outside the gene matches.

V usage is TRBV7-9 and J usage is TRBJ2-3; the match to TRBD1 covers 7 bases. V gave up 1 base and J gave up 4 bases; unmatched junction bases: 2. Per germline, CDR1 SEHNR and CDR2 FQNEAQ (reference sequence). The CDR3 length is 14 residues. This CDR3 is CASSLEGGSDTQYF. DNA for the CDR3: TGTGCCAGCAGCTTAGAAGGGGGCTCAGATACGCAGTATTTT.

The chain joins TRBV7-6 to TRBJ1-1, with 10 bases aligning to TRBD1. Germline V lookup: CDR1 SGHVS, CDR2 FNYEAQ. The CDR3 loop spans 15 amino acids. The ends lost 5 bases at V and 3 bases at J; junction bases unmatched: 6. CDR3 in DNA: TGTGCCAGCAGCCCGGGACAGGGGCGATACACTGAAGCTTTCTTT. Translated, it gives CASSPGQGRYTEAFF.

The J gene is TRBJ2-7, the V gene TRBV14; unclear D gene. V was trimmed by 0 bases and J by 7 bases, leaving 7 bases between them. CDR3 length: 12 amino acids. Germline V lookup: CDR1 SGHDN, CDR2 FVKESK. The CDR3 region has the DNA TGTGCCAGCAGCCAAGATATGAGGGAGCAGTACTTC. Its protein product is CASSQDMREQYF. Complete variable domain (other parts from reference TRBV14 and TRBJ2-7): EAGVTQFPSHSVIEKGQTVTLRCDPISGHDNLYWYRRVMGKEIKFLLHFVKESKQDESGMPNNRFLAERTGGTYSTLKVQPAELEDSGVYFCASSQDMREQYFGPGTRLTVT.

The chain carries TRBV28 and TRBJ1-5, with D perhaps TRBD1 (6 bases). This CDR3 contains 15 residues. Germline CDR1 reads MDHEN; CDR2 reads SYDVKM. V lost 5 bases and J lost 3, with 14 bases in between. This chain's CDR3 is CASSPPGAYNQPQHF. CDR3 bases: TGTGCCAGCAGTCCCCCAGGGGCATACAATCAGCCCCAGCATTTT. Supplemented by reference TRBV28 and TRBJ1-5, the full variable domain reads DVKVTQSSRYLVKRTGEKVFLECVQDMDHENMFWYRQDPGLGLRLIYFSYDVKMKEKGDIPEGYSVSREKKERFSLILESASTNQTSMYLCASSPPGAYNQPQHFGDGTRLSIL.

This clone has just one count. The chain carries TRBV2 and TRBJ2-5, with D possibly being TRBD2 (6 bases). Trimming left V 5 bases short and J 5 bases short, with 15 bases between. This CDR3 is built from 14 residues. Germline V gene lookup returns CDR1 SNHLY and CDR2 FYNNEI. The CDR3 region is CASSYLGGRETQYF. The CDR3 region has the DNA TGTGCCAGCAGTTACCTGGGGGGACGGGAGACCCAGTACTTC.

On this clone itself: One end of the junction varies from germline; a read error may be responsible. The J gene is TRBJ1-1, the V gene TRBV7-7, with a possible D match to TRBD1 (5 bases). The CDR3 totals 13 residues. Germline CDR1 is SSHAT and CDR2 is FNYEAQ (reference sequence). The CDR3 loop reads CASSLDRNTEAFF. DNA of the CDR3: TGTGCTAGCAGCCTCGACAGGAACACTGAAGCTTTCTTT.

A word on this clone: The junction shows a germline mismatch at one end, possibly a read error. The chain combines TRBV7-9 with TRBJ1-2; TRBD1 matches 11 bases. The CDR3 is made up of 14 amino acids. Germline assignment: CDR1 SEHNR and CDR2 FQNEAQ (reference sequence). The CDR3 coding sequence is TGTTCCAGCAACCGGGACAGGGGGGTACATGGCTACACCTTC. Its translation is CSSNRDRGVHGYTF. Full variable domain (outside the CDR3, taken from reference TRBV7-9 and TRBJ1-2): DTGVSQNPRHKITKRGQNVTFRCDPISEHNRLYWYRQTLGQGPEFLTYFQNEAQLEKSRLLSDRFSAERPKGSFSTLEIQRTEQGDSAMYLCSSNRDRGVHGYTFGSGTRLTVV.

The V and J genes are TRBV28 and TRBJ2-7; a possible D gene is TRBD2 (5 bases). There are 13 residues in the CDR3. The germline V gene has CDR1 MDHEN and CDR2 SYDVKM. V shed 1 base and J shed 6 bases, with 10 bases lying between them. The chain's CDR3 is CASSLFSSPEQYF. CDR3 nucleotide sequence: TGTGCCAGCAGTTTATTTTCTAGCCCCGAGCAGTACTTC.